The next 22 T cell receptor beta chains were all read from a single sample in a study of vaccination and CD4 T cells after COVID-19. No antigen is known for these receptors. Treatment meaning: 10-day PBMC culture with coronavirus spike peptide pools or control peptides (ViraFEST assay). An Oncomine TCR Beta short-read assay was used to sequence the DNA from cultured CD4+ T cells. TCRdb passed the PCR reads through MiXCR, listing each CDR3 protein once. This table holds about 20,000 distinct CDR3 sequences, 45% to 70% found once. Sequencing was carried out using CD4+ T cells from blood, cultured in vitro. These receptors were taken from a human donor who had recovered from COVID-19.

The table lists this clonotype with a count of one. This sequence joins TRBV20-1 and TRBJ2-1; 7 bases agree with TRBD2. The V and J ends lost 0 bases and 5 bases, in that order; junction bases with no gene match: 4. This CDR3 comprises 14 residues. Germline values: CDR1 DFQATT, CDR2 SNEGSKA (reference sequence). The CDR3, as DNA: TGCAGTGCTAGAGAGGGGGAGGGCCACAATGAGCAGTTCTTC. Translating it yields CSAREGEGHNEQFF.

This clonotype has just one count. This sequence joins TRBV2 and TRBJ1-2, with 8 bases fitting TRBD1. The CDR3 spans 15 residues. Germline V gene sequence: CDR1 SNHLY, CDR2 FYNNEI. Losses at the gene ends were 3 bases for V and 2 bases for J; bases not matched to a gene: 5. Written as DNA, the CDR3 is TGTGCCAGCAGTGAGGACAGGGCATTAAACTATGGCTACACCTTC. It translates to CASSEDRALNYGYTF.

The rearrangement joins TRBV7-8 to TRBJ1-1; D is ambiguous. Germline V gene sequence: CDR1 SGHVS, CDR2 FQNEAQ. The CDR3 loop spans 12 amino acids. V lost 1 base to trimming and J lost 5 bases, with 5 bases between them. CDR3 in amino acids: CASSLDRTEAFF. The CDR3 DNA is TGTGCCAGCAGCTTAGACCGAACTGAAGCTTTCTTT.

The V gene is TRBV18, the J gene TRBJ1-2, with a possible D match to TRBD1 (5 bases). V lost 5 bases, J lost 0 bases, and 7 bases lay in between. Germline assignment: CDR1 KGHSH and CDR2 LQKENI. The CDR3 runs 13 residues. The CDR3 region is CASSGDANYGYTF. CDR3 sequence (DNA): TGTGCCAGCTCAGGGGACGCTAACTATGGCTACACCTTC.

The CDR3 sequence is CASSTAGIHYEQYF. CDR3 coding DNA: TGTGCCAGCAGCACAGCGGGGATTCACTACGAGCAGTACTTC. The chain uses TRBV28 and TRBJ2-7, with 7 nucleotides matching TRBD2. J lost 3 bases, V lost 6 bases, and 8 bases had no gene match. The CDR3 spans 14 residues. Germline CDR1 reads MDHEN; CDR2 reads SYDVKM.

DNA of the CDR3: TGCAGTGCTAGAGAGCTAGCGCGGAGTACGCAGTATTTT. It is translated as CSARELARSTQYF. This chain connects TRBV20-1 to TRBJ2-3, with D possibly being TRBD2 (6 bases). This CDR3 contains 13 residues. The germline gives CDR1 DFQATT, CDR2 SNEGSKA (reference sequence). Trimming shortened V by 0 bases and J by 8 bases, and 12 bases separated the two germline ends.

The V gene is TRBV29-1, the J gene TRBJ1-1, with 9 bases lining up with TRBD1. Germline CDR1 and CDR2: SQVTM and ANQGSEA. V lost 7 bases to trimming and J lost 5 bases; unmatched junction nucleotides: 8. The CDR3 is 13 residues long. CDR3 loop: CSALETGGTEAFF. The CDR3 bases are TGCAGCGCCCTAGAGACAGGGGGGACTGAAGCTTTCTTT. Together with reference TRBV29-1 and TRBJ1-1, the CDR3 gives the full variable domain: SAVISQKPSRDICQRGTSLTIQCQVDSQVTMMFWYRQQPGQSLTLIATANQGSEATYESGFVIDKFPISRPNLTFSTLTVSNMSPEDSSIYLCSALETGGTEAFFGQGTRLTVV.

The genes are TRBV7-6 and TRBJ2-2; 10 bases match TRBD1. The CDR3 contains 16 residues. J lost 3 bases, V lost 0 bases, and 1 base had no gene match. Germline CDR1 SGHVS, CDR2 FNYEAQ. The CDR3, as DNA: TGTGCCAGCAGCTTAGCGACAGGGGGCCACACCGGGGAGCTGTTTTTT. It translates to CASSLATGGHTGELFF.

This sequence joins TRBV20-1 and TRBJ1-5, with D uncertain. Trimming left V 1 base short and J 10 bases short, with 14 bases between. The CDR3 has 13 residues. CDR1 is DFQATT, CDR2 SNEGSKA, per germline (reference sequence). The CDR3: CSARGELVEPQHF. Written as DNA, the CDR3 is TGCAGTGCTAGAGGCGAATTGGTCGAACCCCAGCATTTT.

The sample holds a few counts of this clonotype. V gene TRBV20-1 combines with J gene TRBJ2-7; D not resolved. Germline CDR1 is DFQATT and CDR2 is SNEGSKA (reference sequence). This CDR3 contains 14 residues. V lost 0 bases, J lost 10 bases, and 19 bases lay in between. CDR3 sequence: CSARDPVETDAQYF. CDR3 bases: TGCAGTGCTAGAGATCCCGTGGAGACGGACGCACAGTACTTC.

This chain uses TRBV7-9 with TRBJ2-7; 7 nucleotides match TRBD2. Trimming at V came to 1 base and at J to 4 bases, leaving 10 bases not matched to a gene. This CDR3 comprises 16 residues. Germline lookup yields CDR1 SEHNR and CDR2 FQNEAQ (reference sequence). This CDR3 reads CASSLGGAGSVYEQYF. CDR3 bases: TGTGCCAGCAGCTTAGGGGGAGCGGGATCCGTTTACGAGCAGTACTTC.

This chain joins TRBV28 and TRBJ1-2, with D hard to call. The CDR3 spans 13 residues. Germline CDR1 MDHEN, CDR2 SYDVKM. V was shortened by 1 base and J by 7 bases, with 10 bases between the two germline ends. The chain's CDR3 is CASSLSTEVGYTF. The DNA for the CDR3 is TGTGCCAGCAGTTTATCCACAGAGGTTGGCTACACCTTC.

This clonotype was seen only once. The chain carries TRBV11-2 and TRBJ2-3, with TRBD1 as a possible D gene (5 bases). In germline, CDR1 is SGHAT, CDR2 FQNNGV. The CDR3 extends over 14 amino acids. The V end was cut by 2 bases, the J end by 6 bases, with 12 bases between. As DNA, the CDR3 is TGTGCCAGCAGCTTACGACAGCAGGTGGATACGCAGTATTTT. Encoded protein: CASSLRQQVDTQYF. The complete variable domain, with remaining parts taken from reference TRBV11-2 and TRBJ2-3, reads EAGVAQSPRYKIIEKRQSVAFWCNPISGHATLYWYQQILGQGPKLLIQFQNNGVVDDSQLPKDRFSAERLKGVDSTLKIQPAKLEDSAVYLCASSLRQQVDTQYFGPGTRLTVL.

This clonotype was seen a handful of times. This chain joins TRBV20-1 and TRBJ1-2, with D unresolved. V shed 3 bases and J shed 0 bases, with 11 bases lying between them. The CDR3 runs 14 residues. Germline assignment: CDR1 DFQATT and CDR2 SNEGSKA (reference sequence). The CDR3 nucleotides are TGCAGTGCTAGGGGAGCTACCTCTAACTATGGCTACACCTTC. Its translation: CSARGATSNYGYTF.

The rearrangement uses TRBV24-1 and TRBJ1-5, with D uncertain. Germline CDR1 and CDR2: KGHDR and SFDVKD. Trimming took 2 bases from V and 1 from J, leaving 5 bases between them. The CDR3 runs to 14 residues. The CDR3 loop reads CATSDYISNQPQHF. Written as DNA, the CDR3 is TGTGCCACCAGTGATTACATCAGCAATCAGCCCCAGCATTTT.

The chain uses TRBV15 and TRBJ2-2; weak D call: TRBD2 (6 bases). CDR3 length: 18 residues. The V end lost 1 base, the J end lost 1 base, and 16 bases lay between the germline ends. Germline loops: CDR1 LNHNV, CDR2 YYDKDF (reference sequence). The CDR3 spells CATSRVRERNMNTGELFF. The CDR3 DNA reads TGTGCCACCAGCAGAGTACGGGAGAGGAATATGAACACCGGGGAGCTGTTTTTT.

The chain couples TRBV7-2 to TRBJ2-2; D is undetermined. Trimming removed 2 bases at V and 4 bases at J, with 14 bases between. CDR3 length: 16 amino acids. CDR1 and CDR2 (germline): SGHTA, FQGNSA. In DNA form, the CDR3 reads TGTGCCAGCAGCTTATTGGGCAGCCCCTTCACCGGGGAGCTGTTTTTT. As protein: CASSLLGSPFTGELFF.

The chain links TRBV6-2 or TRBV6-3 to TRBJ2-5; weak D call: TRBD2 (6 bases). Germline values: CDR1 MNHEY, CDR2 SVGEGT. The germline V and J ends were trimmed by 4 bases and 5 bases, with 11 bases remaining between them. This CDR3 spans 13 amino acids. CDR3: CASSFAGRETQYF. CDR3 DNA: TGTGCCAGCAGTTTTGCGGGGAGGGAGACCCAGTACTTC.

The gene calls are TRBV20-1 and TRBJ1-2; 7 bases map to TRBD1. V shed 4 bases, J shed 5 bases, and the junction held 10 bases outside the gene matches. CDR3 size: 14 residues. Per germline, CDR1 DFQATT and CDR2 SNEGSKA (reference sequence). CDR3 sequence (DNA): TGCAGTGCTATCCCCGGACAGGATTTGTATGGCTACACCTTC. Its translation: CSAIPGQDLYGYTF.

The chain recombines TRBV20-1 with TRBJ1-1; 7 bases line up with TRBD1. The germline CDR1 and CDR2 sequences are DFQATT and SNEGSKA (reference sequence). J gave up 4 bases and V 5 bases, and 4 bases lay outside the gene matches. The CDR3 length is 12 residues. The CDR3 bases are TGCAGTGCTGGAGGGGGCCGCACTGAAGCTTTCTTT. This codes for CSAGGGRTEAFF.

The J gene is TRBJ1-2, the V gene TRBV20-1; TRBD1 aligns across 10 bases. Germline loops: CDR1 DFQATT, CDR2 SNEGSKA (reference sequence). The V gene end was trimmed by 3 bases and the J gene end by 7 bases; junction bases not matched to a gene: 11. The CDR3 loop spans 15 amino acids. CDR3 amino acids: CSARPLGQGNAGYTF. In DNA, the CDR3 is TGCAGTGCTAGGCCCCTGGGACAGGGGAACGCTGGCTACACCTTC.

This clonotype was detected a few times. The J gene is TRBJ2-5, the V gene TRBV6-5, with a possible D match to TRBD2 (5 bases). Trimming took 2 bases from V and 5 from J, leaving 12 bases between them. Germline V lookup: CDR1 MNHEY, CDR2 SVGAGI. The CDR3 loop spans 14 amino acids. CDR3 coding DNA: TGTGCCAGCAGTTACGGCGGAGGCGGGGAGACCCAGTACTTC. Protein: CASSYGGGGETQYF.